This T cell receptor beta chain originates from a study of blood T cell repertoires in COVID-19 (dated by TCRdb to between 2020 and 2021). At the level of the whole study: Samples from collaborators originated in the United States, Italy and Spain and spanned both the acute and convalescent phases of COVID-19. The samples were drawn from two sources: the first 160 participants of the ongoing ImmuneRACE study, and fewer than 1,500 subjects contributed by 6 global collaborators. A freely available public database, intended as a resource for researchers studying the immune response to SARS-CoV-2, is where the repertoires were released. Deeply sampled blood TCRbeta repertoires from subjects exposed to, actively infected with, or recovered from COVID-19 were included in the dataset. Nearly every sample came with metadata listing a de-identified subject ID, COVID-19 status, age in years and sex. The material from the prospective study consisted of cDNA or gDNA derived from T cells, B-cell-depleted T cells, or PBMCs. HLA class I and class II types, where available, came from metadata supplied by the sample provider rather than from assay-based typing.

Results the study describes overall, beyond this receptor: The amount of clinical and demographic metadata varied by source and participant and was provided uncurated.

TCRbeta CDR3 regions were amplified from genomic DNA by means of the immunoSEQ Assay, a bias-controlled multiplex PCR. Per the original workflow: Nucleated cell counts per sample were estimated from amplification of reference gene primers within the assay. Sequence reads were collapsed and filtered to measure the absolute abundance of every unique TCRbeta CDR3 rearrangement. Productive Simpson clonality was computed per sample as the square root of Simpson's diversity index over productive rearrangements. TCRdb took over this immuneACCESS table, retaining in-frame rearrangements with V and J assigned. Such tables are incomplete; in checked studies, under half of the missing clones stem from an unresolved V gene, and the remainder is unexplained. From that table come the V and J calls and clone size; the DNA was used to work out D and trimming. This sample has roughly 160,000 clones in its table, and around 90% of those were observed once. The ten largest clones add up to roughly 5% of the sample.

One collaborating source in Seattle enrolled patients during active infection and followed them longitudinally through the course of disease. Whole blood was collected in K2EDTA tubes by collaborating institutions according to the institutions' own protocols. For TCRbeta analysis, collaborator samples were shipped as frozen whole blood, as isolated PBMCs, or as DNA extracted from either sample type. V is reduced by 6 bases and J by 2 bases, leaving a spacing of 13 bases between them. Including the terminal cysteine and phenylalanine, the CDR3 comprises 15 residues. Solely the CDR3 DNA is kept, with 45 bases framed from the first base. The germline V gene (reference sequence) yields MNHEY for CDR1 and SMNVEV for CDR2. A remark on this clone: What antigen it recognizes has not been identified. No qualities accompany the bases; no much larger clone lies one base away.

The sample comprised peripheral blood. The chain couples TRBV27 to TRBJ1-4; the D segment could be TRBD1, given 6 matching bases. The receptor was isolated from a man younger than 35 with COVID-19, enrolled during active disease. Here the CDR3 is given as CASSTLTGTNEKLFF. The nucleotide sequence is TGTGCCAGCAGCACGCTAACAGGGACTAATGAAAAACTGTTTTTT. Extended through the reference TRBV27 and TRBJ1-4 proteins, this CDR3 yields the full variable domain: EAQVTQNPRYLITVTGKKLTVTCSQNMNHEYMSWYRQDPGLGLRQIYYSMNVEVTDKGDVPEGYKVSRKEKRNFPLILESPSPNQTSLYFCASSTLTGTNEKLFFGSGTQLSVL.